Presented here are 2 T cell receptor beta chains from one specimen sequenced in a study of cytomegalovirus exposure and HLA in healthy donors. Primers for the PCR totalled 60 Vbeta and 13 Jbeta. Assay: immunoSEQ multiplex PCR; the TCRdb copy retains only in-frame clones and omits some. The sample includes approximately 130,000 clones, roughly 85% of them seen just once. Sequenced material: PBMCs. The receptors here all came from a woman between 25 and 40 years old in good health and CMV-seropositive.

The chain recombines TRBV5-1 with TRBJ2-7; 9 bases map to TRBD1. The CDR3 length is 16 residues. Germline CDR1 and CDR2: SGHRS and YFSETQ. Losses at the gene ends were 0 bases for V and 0 bases for J; bases not matched to a gene: 4. CDR3 sequence: CASSLAWTGVSYEQYF. The CDR3, as DNA: TGCGCCAGCAGCTTGGCCTGGACAGGGGTCTCCTACGAGCAGTACTTC.

This clone was seen a handful of times. CDR3 nucleotide sequence: TGTGCCACCAGCATACGGGGGGTGGCCGCAGATACGCAGTATTTT. This codes for CATSIRGVAADTQYF. The J gene is TRBJ2-3, the V gene TRBV15, with 7 bases matching TRBD2. The CDR3 length is 15 residues. V trimming: 4 bases; J trimming: 4 bases; junction bases outside the gene matches: 8. Germline V gives CDR1 LNHNV, CDR2 YYDKDF (reference sequence).